A single sample is the source of the 32 T cell receptor beta chains below, sequenced in a study of blood T cell repertoires in COVID-19. Measured with immunoSEQ multiplex PCR; TCRdb has only the in-frame clones, and not every one. In the table there are 250,000 to 300,000 clones, about 83% of which are singletons. The specimen sequenced was peripheral blood. The receptors originated from a man older than 75 with acute or convalescent COVID-19.

The CDR3 DNA sequence: TGTGCCAGCAACCTGGTGGGCCCAGGGGCCGATGGCTACACCTTC. Translated, it gives CASNLVGPGADGYTF. J is TRBJ1-2 and V is TRBV6-5; possible D gene TRBD1, 6 bases. Looked up from germline, CDR1 is MNHEY and CDR2 is SVGAGI. This CDR3 has 15 amino acids. Trimming removed 7 bases from V and 6 bases from J, with 21 bases in between.

This clone has a single count. V is TRBV28 and J is TRBJ2-1; 7 bases fit TRBD2. Germline values: CDR1 MDHEN, CDR2 SYDVKM. The ends lost 6 bases at V and 5 bases at J; junction bases unmatched: 10. The CDR3 extends over 15 amino acids. The CDR3 coding sequence is TGTGCCAGCAGCCCAGCGGGACGGCCGGACAATGAGCAGTTCTTC. This gives the protein CASSPAGRPDNEQFF.

V usage is TRBV7-9 and J usage is TRBJ2-4; D unresolved. Between the trimmed V and J ends, which lost 3 bases and 6 bases, there was a span of 12 bases. CDR1 and CDR2 (germline): SEHNR, FQNEAQ (reference sequence). The CDR3 extends over 14 amino acids. CDR3 in amino acids: CASSLTEERNIQYF. DNA for the CDR3: TGTGCCAGCAGCTTGACCGAGGAAAGAAACATTCAGTACTTC.

V usage is TRBV21-1 and J usage is TRBJ2-7; the DNA was not compared with TRBD1, the D call given in the table. TRBV21-1 is designated a pseudogene. The CDR3 covers 17 residues. CDR3 sequence (DNA): TGTGCCAGCCCCGGTGGTGGCAGGGTGACCACCTTTTACGAGCAGTACTTC. It translates to CASPGGGRVTTFYEQYF.

V is TRBV3-1 (or the pseudogene TRBV3-2) and J is TRBJ2-2; D remains ambiguous. The CDR3 extends over 14 amino acids. The germline V gene has CDR1 LGHDT and CDR2 YNNKEL (reference sequence). V dropped 2 bases and J dropped 4 bases, with 8 bases sitting between them. CDR3 bases: TGTGCCAGCAGCCAACTAGTCCCCACCGGGGAGCTGTTTTTT. It encodes CASSQLVPTGELFF.

The chain has TRBV4-1 and TRBJ1-2; TRBD1 might be the D (6 bases). Trimming shortened V by 2 bases and J by 3 bases, and 13 bases separated the two germline ends. CDR3 size: 15 residues. The germline V gene has CDR1 MGHRA and CDR2 YSYEKL. The CDR3 reads CASSQSGAIDYGYTF. The DNA for the CDR3 is TGCGCCAGCAGCCAATCAGGGGCCATCGACTATGGCTACACCTTC.

The chain couples TRBV5-6 to TRBJ2-7, with TRBD1 matching over 9 bases. Germline CDR1 SGHDT, CDR2 YYEEEE. Trimming removed 4 bases from V and 4 bases from J; junction bases left unmatched: 3. The CDR3 spans 13 residues. CDR3 residues: CASSIDRGYEQYF. CDR3 in DNA: TGTGCCAGCAGCATAGACAGGGGGTACGAGCAGTACTTC.

There are a few counts of this clone. The rearrangement uses TRBV10-1 and TRBJ1-1; the D is unclear. Per the germline V gene, CDR1 is WNHNN and CDR2 is SYGVQD (reference sequence). V was trimmed by 0 bases and J by 0 bases, leaving 11 bases between them. The CDR3 consists of 16 residues. The CDR3, as DNA: TGCGCCAGCAGTGAGTCGGTAGAGATCATGAACACTGAAGCTTTCTTT. This translates into CASSESVEIMNTEAFF.

The V and J genes are TRBV9 and TRBJ1-2; 9 nucleotides line up with TRBD1. Germline V lookup: CDR1 SGDLS, CDR2 YYNGEE. J lost 8 bases, V lost 3 bases, and 8 bases had no gene match. The CDR3 is 14 residues long. The CDR3 DNA is TGTGCCAGCAGCGGCGCCGGGACAGGGTTCGGCTACACCTTC. Translation: CASSGAGTGFGYTF.

V is TRBV5-1 and J is TRBJ1-1; D remains unclear. V lost 3 bases to trimming and J lost 0 bases, with 9 bases between them. Germline V gene sequence: CDR1 SGHRS, CDR2 YFSETQ. This CDR3 comprises 14 residues. The CDR3 region has the DNA TGCGCCAGCAGCTCTAGCTCCCTGAACACTGAAGCTTTCTTT. Translated, it gives CASSSSSLNTEAFF. Looking up the rest from reference TRBV5-1 and TRBJ1-1 gives the full variable domain: KAGVTQTPRYLIKTRGQQVTLSCSPISGHRSVSWYQQTPGQGLQFLFEYFSETQRNKGNFPGRFSGRQFSNSRSEMNVSTLELGDSALYLCASSSSSLNTEAFFGQGTRLTVV.

The chain recombines TRBV9 with TRBJ2-5; 8 bases line up with TRBD2. CDR1 and CDR2 from the germline V gene are SGDLS and YYNGEE. After removal of 0 bases from V and 1 base from J, the junction contained 5 bases not matched to a gene. The CDR3 covers 16 residues. CDR3 sequence reads: CASSVATGGSQETQYF. CDR3 sequence (DNA): TGTGCCAGCAGCGTAGCTACGGGGGGGAGCCAAGAGACCCAGTACTTC.

The rearrangement links TRBV6-4 to TRBJ2-2; 8 bases line up with TRBD1. The V gene's germline CDR1 is MRHNA and CDR2 SNTAGT. Trimming at V came to 0 bases and at J to 7 bases, leaving 7 bases not matched to a gene. The CDR3 spans 16 residues. The CDR3 coding sequence is TGTGCCAGCAGTGACTCGAGCAGGGGGCTGAGCGGGGAGCTGTTTTTT. Amino acid sequence: CASSDSSRGLSGELFF.

V is TRBV6-1 and J is TRBJ1-6, with a tentative D call TRBD1 (6 bases). Looked up from germline, CDR1 is MNHNS and CDR2 is SASEGT. There are 14 residues in the CDR3. Trimming left V 0 bases short and J 8 bases short, with 8 bases between. DNA for the CDR3: TGTGCCAGCAGTGAAGCTCAGGGGTATTCACCCCTCCACTTT. Encoded protein: CASSEAQGYSPLHF.

The V and J genes are TRBV3-1 (or the pseudogene TRBV3-2) and TRBJ2-1, with TRBD2 identical over 12 bases. The CDR3 length is 15 residues. CDR1 is LGHDT and CDR2 is YNNKEL in the germline V gene (reference sequence). Germline trimming cut 1 base from V and 9 bases from J; bases unmatched to any gene: 4. CDR3 DNA sequence: TGTGCCAGCAGCCAAGGACTAGCGGGGGTCGTTGAGCAGTTCTTC. Its protein is CASSQGLAGVVEQFF.

V is TRBV5-1 and J is TRBJ2-2, with TRBD1 matching 7 bases. The V gene's germline CDR1 is SGHRS and CDR2 YFSETQ. The CDR3 loop spans 15 amino acids. Losses at the gene ends were 4 bases for V and 0 bases for J; bases not matched to a gene: 3. This chain's CDR3 is CASSGGQTNTGELFF. In DNA, the CDR3 is TGCGCCAGCAGCGGGGGACAGACGAACACCGGGGAGCTGTTTTTT.

This chain joins TRBV6-1 and TRBJ2-7, with a possible D match to TRBD1 (5 bases). From germline, CDR1 is MNHNS and CDR2 SASEGT. Trimming pared 1 base from V and 7 bases from J, leaving 8 bases between. CDR3 size: 12 residues. CDR3 loop: CASSEVRGEQYF. CDR3 DNA sequence: TGTGCCAGCAGTGAAGTTAGGGGTGAGCAGTACTTC.

Here the CDR3 reads CASSLGGYYGYTF. CDR3 sequence (DNA): TGTGCCAGCAGCTTAGGGGGCTACTATGGCTACACCTTC. V is TRBV7-2 and J is TRBJ1-2; tentative D call: TRBD1 (5 bases). The CDR3 spans 13 residues. The germline V gene encodes CDR1 SGHTA and CDR2 FQGNSA. Between the trimmed V and J ends, which lost 1 base and 3 bases, there was a span of 6 bases.

In its sample, this clone was seen a few times. The chain recombines TRBV24-1 with TRBJ2-2; maybe TRBD1 (6 bases). V lost 7 bases, J lost 0 bases, and 8 bases lay in between. The CDR3 consists of 14 residues. Germline assignment: CDR1 KGHDR and CDR2 SFDVKD. As DNA, the CDR3 is TGTGCCACCAGAAGGACAGCGAACACCGGGGAGCTGTTTTTT. It specifies CATRRTANTGELFF.

This chain links TRBV7-8 with TRBJ2-7, with D possibly matching TRBD1 (6 bases). V lost 3 bases and J lost 3, with 15 bases in between. Germline-derived CDR1 and CDR2 are SGHVS and FQNEAQ. This CDR3 has 15 residues. CDR3 sequence reads: CASSLTDRLVYEQYF. The CDR3 DNA reads TGTGCCAGCAGCTTGACAGACAGGTTGGTCTACGAGCAGTACTTC.

This chain's CDR3 is CATSSTRGIEQFF. Written as DNA, the CDR3 is TGTGCCACCAGCAGCACCCGGGGAATTGAGCAGTTCTTC. The rearrangement links TRBV15 to TRBJ2-1; D possibly corresponds to TRBD2 (5 bases). This CDR3 has 13 amino acids. V was cut by 3 bases and J by 9 bases, with 12 bases left in between. Per germline, CDR1 LNHNV and CDR2 YYDKDF (reference sequence).

This chain connects TRBV19 to TRBJ1-3, with D perhaps TRBD1 (5 bases). The V gene lost 5 bases and the J gene lost 8 bases, with 13 bases spanning the gap. Per germline, CDR1 LNHDA and CDR2 SQIVND (reference sequence). The CDR3 has 13 amino acids. CDR3 nucleotides: TGTGCCAGTAGTCCAGGGCCGGATTACACCATATATTTT. Protein product: CASSPGPDYTIYF.

This sequence joins TRBV7-9 and TRBJ2-1, with D perhaps matching TRBD2 (5 bases). This CDR3 comprises 16 residues. The germline V gene has CDR1 SEHNR and CDR2 FQNEAQ (reference sequence). The ends were cut back, 4 bases at V and 8 bases at J, with 21 bases in the middle. For the CDR3, the DNA is TGTGCCAGCAGCTCGGATCAACTAGAACCTAGGTATGAGCAGTTCTTC. Translated, it gives CASSSDQLEPRYEQFF.

V and J are TRBV6-5 and TRBJ2-2; 8 positions agree with TRBD2. The CDR3 has 15 amino acids. The V and J ends lost 6 bases and 0 bases, in that order; junction bases with no gene match: 3. The germline CDR1 and CDR2 sequences are MNHEY and SVGAGI. CDR3 bases: TGTGCCAGCAGACCGGGGGGGTCGAACACCGGGGAGCTGTTTTTT. As protein: CASRPGGSNTGELFF.

This chain uses TRBV2 with TRBJ2-1; tentatively, D is TRBD2 (5 bases). Germline CDR1 SNHLY, CDR2 FYNNEI. This CDR3 region has 12 residues. V shed 6 bases and J shed 8 bases, with 11 bases lying between them. In nucleotides, the CDR3 is TGTGCCAGCAGGGCTAGCCAATATGAGCAGTTCTTC. Amino acid sequence: CASRASQYEQFF.

The rearrangement uses TRBV7-2 and TRBJ2-3; the match to TRBD2 covers 9 bases. The ends lost 5 bases at V and 2 bases at J; junction bases unmatched: 8. The CDR3 length is 16 residues. CDR1 and CDR2 from the germline V gene are SGHTA and FQGNSA. DNA of the CDR3: TGTGCCAGCAGCCCAGTTAGCGGGGGTACCACAGATACGCAGTATTTT. It translates to CASSPVSGGTTDTQYF.

The V gene is TRBV7-9, the J gene TRBJ2-5, with TRBD2 identical over 13 bases. The germline gives CDR1 SEHNR, CDR2 FQNEAQ (reference sequence). The CDR3 runs to 15 residues. Germline trimming cut 4 bases from V and 4 bases from J; bases unmatched to any gene: 3. CDR3 region: CASSWTSGSRETQYF. CDR3 nucleotide sequence: TGTGCCAGCAGCTGGACTAGCGGGAGTCGAGAGACCCAGTACTTC. Supplemented by reference TRBV7-9 and TRBJ2-5, the full variable domain reads DTGVSQNPRHKITKRGQNVTFRCDPISEHNRLYWYRQTLGQGPEFLTYFQNEAQLEKSRLLSDRFSAERPKGSFSTLEIQRTEQGDSAMYLCASSWTSGSRETQYFGPGTRLLVL.

The chain is built from TRBV5-6 and TRBJ2-2; a weak D match, TRBD2 (6 bases). V lost 1 base and J lost 1, with 11 bases in between. Per germline, CDR1 SGHDT and CDR2 YYEEEE. This CDR3 contains 16 residues. CDR3 protein: CASSLFWRENTGELFF. CDR3 nucleotides: TGTGCCAGCAGCTTGTTTTGGAGGGAGAACACCGGGGAGCTGTTTTTT.

The genes are TRBV29-1 and TRBJ2-3; the match to TRBD2 covers 12 bases. Germline-derived CDR1 and CDR2 are SQVTM and ANQGSEA. CDR3 length equals 13 residues. The CDR3 reads CSHASGRGDTQYF. The CDR3 DNA reads as TGCAGTCACGCTAGCGGGAGGGGAGATACGCAGTATTTT.

DNA of the CDR3: TGCGCCAGCAGCTTTCACAGGGGCTCTGGGGCCAACGTCCTGACTTTC. This codes for CASSFHRGSGANVLTF. V gene TRBV5-1 combines with J gene TRBJ2-6; 7 bases map to TRBD1. V lost 2 bases to trimming and J lost 0 bases; unmatched junction nucleotides: 2. Per germline, CDR1 SGHRS and CDR2 YFSETQ. The CDR3 contains 16 residues.

In this sample, this clone turned up once. The chain uses TRBV5-1 and TRBJ1-1, with TRBD1 as a possible D gene (5 bases). The CDR3 contains 16 residues. Looked up from germline, CDR1 is SGHRS and CDR2 is YFSETQ. Trimming stripped 4 bases from V and 3 bases from J, with 19 bases between. The CDR3 DNA is TGCGCCAGCAGCCGGACGGGACTCCCGTCGGACACTGAAGCTTTCTTT. Translating gives CASSRTGLPSDTEAFF.

V usage is TRBV25-1 and J usage is TRBJ1-4; tentatively, D is TRBD1 (6 bases). V shed 5 bases and J shed 10 bases, with 23 bases lying between them. CDR1 and CDR2 (germline): MGHDK, SYGVNS. This CDR3 spans 16 amino acids. CDR3: CASSPPRGDGGLKLFF. CDR3 sequence (DNA): TGTGCCAGCAGTCCCCCGAGGGGGGACGGGGGGCTAAAACTGTTTTTT.

This clone was detected only a few times. The chain couples TRBV9 to TRBJ2-4, with D perhaps matching TRBD2 (7 bases). Germline CDR1 SGDLS, CDR2 YYNGEE. The CDR3 runs to 17 residues. The V gene lost 2 bases and the J gene lost 1 base, with 16 bases spanning the gap. CDR3: CASSVLGGVAAKNIQYF. The CDR3 DNA reads as TGTGCCAGCAGCGTCTTAGGGGGGGTCGCGGCCAAAAACATTCAGTACTTC.